This TCR beta chain is from a study of kidney transplant recipient with SARS-CoV-2 infection (dated by TCRdb to the early 2020s). Reads for this sample came from an Illumina MiSeq. Profiling of the peripheral T cell repertoire targeted human TCRbeta genes. Per the authors' processing: To account for variability over time, differences in clonotype abundance were tested using beta-binomial modelling. Expanded clonotypes were checked against the ImmuneCODE reference database of SARS-CoV-2-associated TCRs and mapped to regions of the viral genome. Further repertoire analyses covered TRBV gene usage, CDR3 length, CDR3 amino acid overlap between time points, clonotype abundance distributions and Jaccard similarity. The public reads were reanalyzed by TCRdb: fastp trimming at Q25, MiXCR alignment, in-frame beta chains only. When rows share a CDR3 protein, they turn into one entry using the most common DNA and genes. What appears here as the V and J calls and clone size reflects TCRdb's work, not the paper's. Within this sample are fewer than 250,000 distinct CDR3 sequences, with more than 25% of them counted one time only. Roughly 7% of the sample lies in the top ten.

The sample's time point label, in plain terms: pre-pandemic baseline sample and day 111 after first positive SARS-CoV-2 test. This clonotype was picked up many times. Its antigen is currently not known. The sample holds no much larger clone one base away, and base qualities are not on file. Sequenced here: a blood sample, sampled at baseline and between days 110 and 120 from a kidney transplant recipient. The receptor's source is a young adult male patient who had COVID-19 and was a kidney transplant recipient. Some T cells may be donor cells from the graft after a transplant.

The CDR3 in this case is CASSSVSRSRKTYGYTF. The DNA sequence follows: TGTGCCAGCAGTTCAGTTTCACGCTCTAGAAAGACCTATGGCTACACCTTC. The chain employs TRBV6-8 and TRBJ1-2; the D gene lacks a confident call. Trimming costs V 4 bases and J 4 bases, and their ends lie 22 bases apart. From the cysteine through the phenylalanine, the CDR3 covers 17 amino acids. The only DNA kept is the CDR3, 51 bases in frame from the first base. CDR1 and CDR2 are drawn from the germline V gene: MNHGY, SAAAGT.